The 8 T cell receptor beta chains below come from one sample, sequenced in a study of blood T cell repertoires in COVID-19. Repertoires were generated with immunoSEQ multiplex PCR, while TCRdb's copy carries only in-frame clones and drops some. Seen here are about 270,000 clones, over 75% observed once, and the top ten hold 2.3%. Sequencing used peripheral blood. The receptor source for this set is a woman aged 45 to 65 with acute or convalescent COVID-19.

This chain links TRBV28 with TRBJ1-2; D may be TRBD1 (6 bases). The CDR3 loop spans 15 amino acids. Germline V gene data show CDR1 as MDHEN and CDR2 as SYDVKM. The V end was cut by 6 bases, the J end by 2 bases, with 16 bases between. CDR3 protein: CASSIPDSWNYGYTF. In DNA form, the CDR3 reads TGTGCCAGCAGCATCCCGGACAGCTGGAACTATGGCTACACCTTC.

There are a few counts of this clone. This rearrangement joins TRBV6-5 to TRBJ2-7; 8 positions match TRBD1. Germline V gene data show CDR1 as MNHEY and CDR2 as SVGAGI. Unmatched junction bases numbered 7, after V lost 6 bases and J lost 0 bases. The CDR3 runs to 15 residues. The CDR3 protein is CASRQTGVSSYEQYF. In DNA form, the CDR3 reads TGTGCCAGCAGGCAGACAGGGGTCTCCTCCTACGAGCAGTACTTC.

This clone was detected only once. The V call is TRBV28, the J call TRBJ1-5; 9 bases are shared with TRBD1. V lost 5 bases and J lost 2; bases outside the gene matches: 10. This CDR3 is built from 17 residues. The germline CDR1 and CDR2 sequences are MDHEN and SYDVKM. Written as DNA, the CDR3 is TGTGCCAGCAGTCCCCGGGACAGGGTCCCGCGCAATCAGCCCCAGCATTTT. It translates to CASSPRDRVPRNQPQHF. Together with reference TRBV28 and TRBJ1-5, the CDR3 gives the full variable domain: DVKVTQSSRYLVKRTGEKVFLECVQDMDHENMFWYRQDPGLGLRLIYFSYDVKMKEKGDIPEGYSVSREKKERFSLILESASTNQTSMYLCASSPRDRVPRNQPQHFGDGTRLSIL.

This clone is a singleton in its sample. The gene calls are TRBV27 and TRBJ1-1; the D gene is possibly TRBD1 (6 bases). V was trimmed by 4 bases and J by 8 bases, leaving 20 bases between them. Germline V lookup: CDR1 MNHEY, CDR2 SMNVEV (reference sequence). The length of the CDR3 is 15 residues. CDR3 sequence: CASSSYKQGSDEAFF. As DNA, the CDR3 is TGTGCCAGCAGTTCATACAAACAGGGATCCGACGAAGCTTTCTTT.

This chain connects TRBV6-1 to TRBJ1-2, with TRBD1 matching over 7 bases. The CDR3 is made up of 16 amino acids. Germline V CDR1 and CDR2: MNHNS, SASEGT. The ends lost 3 bases at V and 2 bases at J; junction bases unmatched: 9. The chain's CDR3 is CASSDEYDRVNYGYTF. CDR3 nucleotides: TGTGCCAGCAGTGACGAATACGACAGGGTGAACTATGGCTACACCTTC.

This clone has only one observation. Other DNA sequences in this specimen translate into the identical CDR3. The rearrangement uses TRBV18 and TRBJ1-4, with 7 bases that match TRBD1. Per the germline V gene, CDR1 is KGHSH and CDR2 is LQKENI. The CDR3 extends over 16 amino acids. With V trimmed by 3 bases and J by 0 bases, 4 bases remained unmatched. The CDR3 bases are TGTGCCAGCTCACCGGGACAGCTAGCAACTAATGAAAAACTGTTTTTT. It is translated as CASSPGQLATNEKLFF.

The DNA of the CDR3 is TGTGCCAGCAGTCCTTGGGGGCGGGAGACCCAGTACTTC. Its protein product is CASSPWGRETQYF. J is TRBJ2-5 and V is TRBV27; D might be TRBD1 (6 bases). The CDR3 extends over 13 amino acids. V dropped 5 bases and J dropped 5 bases, with 12 bases sitting between them. CDR1 is MNHEY and CDR2 is SMNVEV in the germline V gene (reference sequence).

The gene calls are TRBV7-2 and TRBJ2-1; TRBD2 aligns across 9 bases. The germline V gene has CDR1 SGHTA and CDR2 FQGNSA. Trimming cost V 4 bases and J 6 bases; bases outside gene matches: 7. The CDR3 length is 15 residues. CDR3 protein: CASSSVAGEGNEQFF. As DNA, the CDR3 is TGTGCCAGCAGCTCGGTAGCGGGAGAGGGCAATGAGCAGTTCTTC.